The 27 T cell receptor beta chains given below trace back to one sample, sequenced in a study of post-analysis software for immune sequencing data. Study-level points and caveats: Controls showed lower frequencies than patients for a handful of TRBV segments, and TRBV5-6, TRBV5-1 and TRBV20-1 were among these.

Tagging with unique molecular identifiers was a feature of the TCR beta cDNA libraries. One entry per CDR3 protein, called by TCRdb with MiXCR from the PCR reads. Of 450,000 or so distinct CDR3 sequences listed, roughly 46% are singletons. Their antigens remain unidentified. The specimen was blood. These receptors all stem from a girl aged 10 to 17 with multiple sclerosis.

This clonotype was seen more than once but under ten times. This chain links TRBV6-1 with TRBJ2-5, with TRBD2 matching 12 bases. V was clipped by 2 bases and J by 5 bases; unmatched bases: 9. The CDR3 contains 17 residues. Germline CDR1 reads MNHNS; CDR2 reads SASEGT. The CDR3 sequence is CASSELTTSGSYETQYF. Written as DNA, the CDR3 is TGTGCCAGCAGTGAATTGACGACTAGCGGGAGCTATGAGACCCAGTACTTC.

J is TRBJ2-3 and V is TRBV6-1; 11 nucleotides agree with TRBD2. After removal of 0 bases from V and 1 base from J, the junction contained 6 bases not matched to a gene. This CDR3 spans 18 amino acids. Germline lookup yields CDR1 MNHNS and CDR2 SASEGT. The CDR3 nucleotides read TGTGCCAGCAGTGAAGCCGGGCGTAGCGGGAGGGGCACAGATACGCAGTATTTT. This codes for CASSEAGRSGRGTDTQYF.

There are a few counts of this clonotype. The chain carries TRBV12-3 or TRBV12-4 and TRBJ1-2; D is uncertain. The CDR3 is 15 amino acids. V was trimmed by 5 bases and J by 0 bases, leaving 13 bases between them. Written as DNA, the CDR3 is TGTGCCAGCAGTCCGGGGAGTTCTTCTAACTATGGCTACACCTTC. Protein product: CASSPGSSSNYGYTF.

This clonotype was seen a handful of times. The chain carries TRBV20-1 and TRBJ2-7, with TRBD1 matching over 8 bases. J was trimmed by 2 bases and V by 2 bases; bases with no gene match: 5. The CDR3 loop spans 14 amino acids. Germline loops: CDR1 DFQATT, CDR2 SNEGSKA (reference sequence). CDR3 amino acids: CSARWGDRTYEQYF. The CDR3 DNA is TGCAGTGCTAGATGGGGGGACAGGACCTACGAGCAGTACTTC.

This chain connects TRBV7-2 to TRBJ2-7; D ambiguous. V shed 5 bases and J shed 0 bases, with 11 bases lying between them. CDR3 length: 14 residues. The V gene's germline CDR1 is SGHTA and CDR2 FQGNSA. The CDR3, as DNA: TGTGCCAGCAGCCCCGTGGCGAGCTCCTACGAGCAGTACTTC. Translated: CASSPVASSYEQYF.

The chain links TRBV12-3 or TRBV12-4 to TRBJ1-2; 8 nucleotides align to TRBD1. This CDR3 contains 13 residues. V lost 7 bases to trimming and J lost 7 bases; unmatched junction nucleotides: 8. The CDR3 region is CASTPDREGGYTF. In DNA form, the CDR3 reads TGTGCCAGCACCCCGGACAGGGAAGGTGGCTACACCTTC.

In this sample, this clonotype turned up once. Here the CDR3 reads CASSQDASNEQYF. The CDR3 bases are TGCGCCAGCAGCCAAGATGCTTCTAACGAGCAGTACTTC. The chain carries TRBV4-3 and TRBJ2-7; D remains unclear. Per the germline V gene, CDR1 is LGHNA and CDR2 is YSLEER. The CDR3 runs 13 residues. The V end lost 0 bases, the J end lost 5 bases, and 8 bases lay between the germline ends.

The chain recombines TRBV7-3 with TRBJ2-1; D ambiguous. V lost 4 bases, J lost 7 bases, and 8 bases lay in between. CDR1 and CDR2 (germline): SGHTA, FQGTGA. The CDR3 has 12 amino acids. The DNA of the CDR3 is TGTGCCAGCAGCTCCCCCCGGAATGAGCAGTTCTTC. Protein product: CASSSPRNEQFF.

The gene calls are TRBV28 and TRBJ2-1, with 7 positions matching TRBD2. CDR1 and CDR2 from the germline V gene are MDHEN and SYDVKM. V shed 5 bases, J shed 7 bases, and the junction held 11 bases outside the gene matches. The CDR3 is made up of 15 amino acids. Written as DNA, the CDR3 is TGTGCCAGCAGTCCCCGAACCTTACTAGCGAATGAGCAGTTCTTC. It specifies CASSPRTLLANEQFF.

This clonotype was detected ten times or more. The junction departs from germline at one end; a sequencing error may be responsible. V is TRBV7-7 and J is TRBJ1-2, with 10 bases identical to TRBD1. CDR1 SSHAT and CDR2 FNYEAQ come from the germline V gene (reference sequence). The CDR3 sequence is 16 residues long. The CDR3: CASSSARGDRGYGYTF. CDR3 nucleotides: TGTGCTAGCAGCTCGGCCCGGGGGGACAGGGGCTATGGCTACACCTTC. Based on the CDR3 plus reference TRBV7-7 and TRBJ1-2, the full variable domain is GAGVSQSPRYKVTKRGQDVTLRCDPISSHATLYWYQQALGQGPEFLTYFNYEAQPDKSGLPSDRFSAERPEGSISTLTIQRTEQRDSAMYRCASSSARGDRGYGYTFGSGTRLTVV.

The sample holds a few counts of this clonotype. This likely comes from a read error, as the CDR3 has no conserved phenylalanine or tryptophan at its end. Because the CDR3's place on the DNA is in doubt, the DNA is left out and the CDR3 is given as listed by TCRdb. The chain links TRBV28 to TRBJ2-1; the D call of TRBD1 is as the table states it, not checked on the DNA. Germline V gene data show CDR1 as MDHEN and CDR2 as SYDVKM. The CDR3 extends over 16 residues, inclusive of both ends. The CDR3 loop is CASSLGPPRQVDTFGS.

The J gene is TRBJ1-5, the V gene TRBV7-2, with D uncertain. The germline V and J ends were trimmed by 6 bases and 0 bases, with 12 bases remaining between them. The CDR3 is 15 amino acids. Per germline, CDR1 SGHTA and CDR2 FQGNSA. Written as DNA, the CDR3 is TGTGCCAGCAGTCCTCACGGGGATAGCAATCAGCCCCAGCATTTT. Its protein is CASSPHGDSNQPQHF.

The V and J genes are TRBV4-3 and TRBJ2-7, with TRBD2 matching 15 bases. Germline trimming cut 0 bases from V and 7 bases from J; bases unmatched to any gene: 7. CDR1 is LGHNA and CDR2 is YSLEER in the germline V gene. This CDR3 comprises 17 residues. CDR3 DNA: TGCGCCAGCAGCCAAGACACCGGGACTAGCGGGAGGTGGGAGCAGTACTTC. Translated, it gives CASSQDTGTSGRWEQYF.

A few counts support this clonotype. The rearrangement uses TRBV5-1 and TRBJ2-7, with 13 bases identical to TRBD2. The DNA end favors TRBJ2-5, so the J call may be wrong. This CDR3 region has 20 residues. Germline values: CDR1 SGHRS, CDR2 YFSETQ. CDR3 sequence (DNA): TGCGCCAGCAGCTGGGAAACGGGACTAGCGGGATCCCCCCCCAGAGAGACCCAGTACTTC. This encodes CASSWETGLAGSPPRETQYF.

The chain couples TRBV5-1 to TRBJ2-7, with D perhaps matching TRBD2 (5 bases). Germline CDR1 reads SGHRS; CDR2 reads YFSETQ. This CDR3 has 14 residues. V lost 6 bases and J 0 bases, leaving 13 bases between the germline ends. The DNA of the CDR3 is TGCGCCAGCAAAGAGGGAGTCAGCTCCTACGAGCAGTACTTC. This encodes CASKEGVSSYEQYF. Using reference TRBV5-1 and TRBJ2-7 for the parts outside the CDR3, the full variable domain is KAGVTQTPRYLIKTRGQQVTLSCSPISGHRSVSWYQQTPGQGLQFLFEYFSETQRNKGNFPGRFSGRQFSNSRSEMNVSTLELGDSALYLCASKEGVSSYEQYFGPGTRLTVT.

The V gene is TRBV20-1, the J gene TRBJ2-3, with 7 bases matching TRBD1. V shed 5 bases and J 6 bases; nucleotides not matched to a gene: 14. The length of the CDR3 is 15 residues. Germline V gives CDR1 DFQATT, CDR2 SNEGSKA (reference sequence). The CDR3 DNA reads TGCAGTGCTTTCCTCGGACAGGCGGTGGGGGATACGCAGTATTTT. Translating it yields CSAFLGQAVGDTQYF.

The chain couples TRBV6-4 to TRBJ2-5; D may be TRBD1 or TRBD2 (5 bases each). V lost 5 bases to trimming and J lost 11 bases, with 15 bases between them. The germline gives CDR1 MRHNA, CDR2 SNTAGT. This CDR3 region has 12 residues. The CDR3 is CASSRGPIEQYF. CDR3 DNA: TGTGCCAGCAGTCGGGGACCGATAGAGCAGTACTTC.

The rearrangement links TRBV28 to TRBJ2-7; weak D call: TRBD2 (5 bases). The CDR3 is 14 amino acids. Germline loops: CDR1 MDHEN, CDR2 SYDVKM. V was trimmed by 3 bases and J by 1 base, leaving 10 bases between them. The CDR3 nucleotides are TGTGCCAGCAGTTTGGGAGTTTATTCCTACGAGCAGTACTTC. This codes for CASSLGVYSYEQYF.

The rearrangement joins TRBV4-2 to TRBJ2-3; 8 bases agree with TRBD2. CDR3 size: 19 residues. CDR1 is LGHNA, CDR2 YNFKEQ, per germline. After removal of 0 bases from V and 0 bases from J, the junction contained 11 bases not matched to a gene. The CDR3 nucleotides read TGTGCCAGCAGCCAAGATCGGCTCAGGCTAGCGGGTAGCACAGATACGCAGTATTTT. Protein: CASSQDRLRLAGSTDTQYF.

This chain connects TRBV20-1 to TRBJ1-5; a weak D match, TRBD1 (5 bases). Germline V CDR1 and CDR2: DFQATT, SNEGSKA (reference sequence). This CDR3 is 13 amino acids long. V was shortened by 1 base and J by 5 bases, with 9 bases between the two germline ends. The CDR3 sequence is CSARGGTYQPQHF. The DNA of the CDR3 is TGCAGTGCTAGAGGGGGGACCTATCAGCCCCAGCATTTT.

The gene calls are TRBV28 and TRBJ2-6, with 10 nucleotides matching TRBD1. CDR1 MDHEN and CDR2 SYDVKM come from the germline V gene. V lost 5 bases and J lost 1; bases outside the gene matches: 5. The CDR3 is made up of 17 amino acids. CDR3 sequence: CASSETGGESGANVLTF. The CDR3 bases are TGTGCCAGCAGTGAGACAGGGGGCGAATCTGGGGCCAACGTCCTGACTTTC.

The V call is TRBV29-1, the J call TRBJ2-1; the match to TRBD2 covers 8 bases. The CDR3 extends over 18 amino acids. V shed 2 bases, J shed 0 bases, and the junction held 12 bases outside the gene matches. The germline CDR1 and CDR2 sequences are SQVTM and ANQGSEA. CDR3 coding DNA: TGCAGCGTTGAAACAGCGGGAGAATCCTTCGGCTCCTACAATGAGCAGTTCTTC. Residues: CSVETAGESFGSYNEQFF.

The gene calls are TRBV5-1 and TRBJ2-7, with D perhaps TRBD2 (6 bases). Germline loops: CDR1 SGHRS, CDR2 YFSETQ. The V and J ends lost 0 bases and 3 bases respectively, with 10 bases between them. The CDR3 contains 14 residues. The CDR3 DNA sequence: TGCGCCAGCAGCTTGGTCCCGGGAGTCTACGAGCAGTACTTC. Encoded protein: CASSLVPGVYEQYF.

This clonotype was seen a handful of times. The chain employs TRBV7-3 and TRBJ2-6; 8 nucleotides agree with TRBD1. V shed 8 bases, J shed 2 bases, and the junction held 5 bases outside the gene matches. The CDR3 has 15 residues. CDR1 and CDR2 from the germline V gene are SGHTA and FQGTGA. CDR3 DNA: TGTGCCAGCGGACCACAGGGGGCTGGGGCCAACGTCCTGACTTTC. Amino acid sequence: CASGPQGAGANVLTF.

V gene TRBV5-5 combines with J gene TRBJ2-3; the D is unclear. Trimming removed 4 bases from V and 1 base from J, with 10 bases in between. The length of the CDR3 is 14 residues. Per germline, CDR1 SGHKS and CDR2 YYEKEE (reference sequence). This chain's CDR3 is CASSPDGGTDTQYF. The CDR3 nucleotides read TGTGCCAGCAGCCCCGATGGGGGCACAGATACGCAGTATTTT.

This clonotype was counted many times. The V call is TRBV12-3 or TRBV12-4, the J call TRBJ2-1; D call uncertain. V was trimmed by 5 bases and J by 0 bases, leaving 11 bases between them. The CDR3 covers 15 residues. Here the CDR3 DNA reads TGTGCCAGCAGTGTAAGACATAACTCCTACAATGAGCAGTTCTTC. Translating gives CASSVRHNSYNEQFF.

The chain has TRBV14 and TRBJ2-7; D gene unclear. V lost 4 bases and J 1 base, leaving 11 bases between the germline ends. This CDR3 region has 14 residues. Germline V gene data show CDR1 as SGHDN and CDR2 as FVKESK. The CDR3 loop is CASSPSVGSYEQYF. As DNA, the CDR3 is TGTGCCAGCAGCCCCAGTGTGGGATCCTACGAGCAGTACTTC.